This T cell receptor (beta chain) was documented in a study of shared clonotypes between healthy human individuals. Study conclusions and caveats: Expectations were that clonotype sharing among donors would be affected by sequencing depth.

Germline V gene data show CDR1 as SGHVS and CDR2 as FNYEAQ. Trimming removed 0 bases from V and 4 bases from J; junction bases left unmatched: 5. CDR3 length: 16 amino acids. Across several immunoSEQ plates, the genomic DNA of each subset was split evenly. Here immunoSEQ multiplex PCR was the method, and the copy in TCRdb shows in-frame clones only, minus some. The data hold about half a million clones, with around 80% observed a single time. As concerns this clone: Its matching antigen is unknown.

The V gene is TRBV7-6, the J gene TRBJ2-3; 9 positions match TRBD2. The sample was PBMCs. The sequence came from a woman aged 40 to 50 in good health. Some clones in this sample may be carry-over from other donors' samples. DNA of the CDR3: TGTGCCAGCAGCTTAGCGGGAGCGGGAGGCGCAGATACGCAGTATTTT. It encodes CASSLAGAGGADTQYF.